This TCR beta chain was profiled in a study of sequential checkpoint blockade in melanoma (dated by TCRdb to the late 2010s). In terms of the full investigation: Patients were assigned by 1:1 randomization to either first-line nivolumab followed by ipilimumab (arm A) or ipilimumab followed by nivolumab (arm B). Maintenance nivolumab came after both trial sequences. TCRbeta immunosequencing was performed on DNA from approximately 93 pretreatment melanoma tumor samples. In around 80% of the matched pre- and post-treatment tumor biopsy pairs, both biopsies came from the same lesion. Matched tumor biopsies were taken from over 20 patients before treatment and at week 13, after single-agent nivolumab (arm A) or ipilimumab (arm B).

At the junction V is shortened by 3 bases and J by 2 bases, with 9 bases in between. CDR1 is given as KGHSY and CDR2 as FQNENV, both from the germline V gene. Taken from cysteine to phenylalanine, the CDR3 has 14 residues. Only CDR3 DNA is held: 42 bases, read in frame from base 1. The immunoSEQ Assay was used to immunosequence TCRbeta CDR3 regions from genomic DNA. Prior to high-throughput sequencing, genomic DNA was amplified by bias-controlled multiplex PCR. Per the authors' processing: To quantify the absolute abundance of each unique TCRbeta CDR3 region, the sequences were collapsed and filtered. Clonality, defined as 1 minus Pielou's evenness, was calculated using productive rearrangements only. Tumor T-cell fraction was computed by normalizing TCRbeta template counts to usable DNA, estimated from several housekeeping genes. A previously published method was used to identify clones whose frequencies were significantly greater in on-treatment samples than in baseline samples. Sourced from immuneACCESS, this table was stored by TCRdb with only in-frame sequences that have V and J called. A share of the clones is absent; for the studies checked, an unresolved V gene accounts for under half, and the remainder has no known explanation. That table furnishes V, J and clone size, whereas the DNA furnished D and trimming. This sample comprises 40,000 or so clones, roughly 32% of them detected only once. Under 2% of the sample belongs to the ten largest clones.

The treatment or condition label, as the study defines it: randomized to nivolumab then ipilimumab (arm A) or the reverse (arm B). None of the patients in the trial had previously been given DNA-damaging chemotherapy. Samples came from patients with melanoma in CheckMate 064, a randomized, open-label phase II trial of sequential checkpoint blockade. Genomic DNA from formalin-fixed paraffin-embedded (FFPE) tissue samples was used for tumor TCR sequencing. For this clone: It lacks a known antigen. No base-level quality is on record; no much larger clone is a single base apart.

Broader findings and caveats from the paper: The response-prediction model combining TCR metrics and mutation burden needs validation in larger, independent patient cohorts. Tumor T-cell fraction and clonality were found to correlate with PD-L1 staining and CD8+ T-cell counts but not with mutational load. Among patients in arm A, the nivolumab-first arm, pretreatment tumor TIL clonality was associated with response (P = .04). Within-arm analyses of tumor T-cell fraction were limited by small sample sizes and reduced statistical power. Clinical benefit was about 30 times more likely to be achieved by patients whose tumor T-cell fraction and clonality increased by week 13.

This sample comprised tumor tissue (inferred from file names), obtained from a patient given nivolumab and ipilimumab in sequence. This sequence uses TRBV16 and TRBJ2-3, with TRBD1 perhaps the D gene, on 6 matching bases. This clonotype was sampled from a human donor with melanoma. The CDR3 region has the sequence CASSQGAATDTQYF. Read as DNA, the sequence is TGTGCCAGCAGCCAGGGGGCTGCCACAGATACGCAGTATTTT. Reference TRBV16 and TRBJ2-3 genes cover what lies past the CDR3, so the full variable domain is GEEVAQTPKHLVRGEGQKAKLYCAPIKGHSYVFWYQQVLKNEFKFLISFQNENVFDETGMPKERFSAKCLPNSPCSLEIQATKLEDSAVYFCASSQGAATDTQYFGPGTRLTVL.